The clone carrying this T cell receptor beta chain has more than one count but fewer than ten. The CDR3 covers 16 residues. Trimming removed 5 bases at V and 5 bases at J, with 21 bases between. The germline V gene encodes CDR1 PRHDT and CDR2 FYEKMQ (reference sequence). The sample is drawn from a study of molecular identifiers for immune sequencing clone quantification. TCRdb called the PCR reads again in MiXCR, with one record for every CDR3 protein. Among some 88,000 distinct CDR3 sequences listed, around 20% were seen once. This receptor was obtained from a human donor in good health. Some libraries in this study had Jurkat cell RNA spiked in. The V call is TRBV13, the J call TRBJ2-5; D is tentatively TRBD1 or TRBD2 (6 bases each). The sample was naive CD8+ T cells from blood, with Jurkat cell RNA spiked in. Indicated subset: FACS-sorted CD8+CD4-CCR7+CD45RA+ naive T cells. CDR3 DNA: TGTGCCAGCAGCGAACGGACCGGAGGGGGACGGGAGACCCAGTACTTC. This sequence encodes CASSERTGGGRETQYF.